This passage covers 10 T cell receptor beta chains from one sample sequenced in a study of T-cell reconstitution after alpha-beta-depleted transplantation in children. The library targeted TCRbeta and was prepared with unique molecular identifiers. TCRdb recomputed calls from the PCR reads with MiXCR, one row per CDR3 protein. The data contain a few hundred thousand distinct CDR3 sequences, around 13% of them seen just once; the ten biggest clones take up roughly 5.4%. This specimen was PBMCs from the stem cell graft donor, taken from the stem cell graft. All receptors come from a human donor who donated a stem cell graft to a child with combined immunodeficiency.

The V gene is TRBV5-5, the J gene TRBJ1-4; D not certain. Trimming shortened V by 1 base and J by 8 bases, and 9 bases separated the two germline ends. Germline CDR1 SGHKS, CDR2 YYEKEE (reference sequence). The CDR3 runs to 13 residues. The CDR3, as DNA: TGTGCCAGCAGCTTGTTGGGAGAAGAAAAACTGTTTTTT. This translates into CASSLLGEEKLFF. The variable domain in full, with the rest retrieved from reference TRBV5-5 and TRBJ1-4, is DAGVTQSPTHLIKTRGQQVTLRCSPISGHKSVSWYQQVLGQGPQFIFQYYEKEERGRGNFPDRFSARQFPNYSSELNVNALLLGDSALYLCASSLLGEEKLFFGSGTQLSVL.

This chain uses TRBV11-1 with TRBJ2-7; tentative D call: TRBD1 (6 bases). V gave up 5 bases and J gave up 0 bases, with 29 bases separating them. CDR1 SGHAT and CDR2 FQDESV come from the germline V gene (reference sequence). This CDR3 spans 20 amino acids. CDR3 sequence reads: CASSRIPGQRHSVSSYEQYF. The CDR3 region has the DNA TGTGCCAGCAGCCGGATTCCCGGACAGCGGCACTCTGTAAGCTCCTACGAGCAGTACTTC.

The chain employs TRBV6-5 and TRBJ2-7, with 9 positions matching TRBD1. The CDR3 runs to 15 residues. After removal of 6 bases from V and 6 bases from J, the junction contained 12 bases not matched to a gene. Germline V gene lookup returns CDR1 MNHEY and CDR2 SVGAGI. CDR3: CASRTRGDRVSEQYF. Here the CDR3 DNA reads TGTGCCAGCAGAACCCGGGGGGACAGGGTGTCCGAGCAGTACTTC.

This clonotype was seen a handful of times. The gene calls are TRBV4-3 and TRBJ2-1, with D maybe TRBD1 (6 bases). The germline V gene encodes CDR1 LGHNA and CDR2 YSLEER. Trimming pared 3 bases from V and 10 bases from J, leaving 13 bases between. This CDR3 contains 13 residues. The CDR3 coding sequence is TGCGCCAGCAGCCAGATTGGGACATCCGAGCAGTTCTTC. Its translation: CASSQIGTSEQFF.

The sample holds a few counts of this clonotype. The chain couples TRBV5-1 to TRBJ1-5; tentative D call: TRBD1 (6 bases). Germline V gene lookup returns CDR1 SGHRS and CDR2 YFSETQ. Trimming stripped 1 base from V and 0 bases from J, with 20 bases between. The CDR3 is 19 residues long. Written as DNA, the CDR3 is TGCGCCAGCAGCTTGCATACAGGGACCCATTGGGCTAGCAATCAGCCCCAGCATTTT. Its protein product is CASSLHTGTHWASNQPQHF.

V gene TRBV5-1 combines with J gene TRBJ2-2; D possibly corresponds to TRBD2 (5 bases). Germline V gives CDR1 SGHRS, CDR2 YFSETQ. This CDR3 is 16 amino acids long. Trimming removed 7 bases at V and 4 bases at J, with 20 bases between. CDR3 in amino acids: CASASAPAGRTGELFF. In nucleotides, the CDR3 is TGCGCCAGCGCTTCGGCCCCTGCGGGTCGCACCGGGGAGCTGTTTTTT.

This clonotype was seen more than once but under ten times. The CDR3 DNA reads TGCGCCAGCAGCCTTCGGATAAGAAGCTCCTACAATGAGCAGTTCTTC. Amino acids: CASSLRIRSSYNEQFF. The V and J genes are TRBV4-3 and TRBJ2-1; unclear D gene. The CDR3 is 16 residues long. V lost 4 bases to trimming and J lost 0 bases, with 13 bases between them. Per germline, CDR1 LGHNA and CDR2 YSLEER.

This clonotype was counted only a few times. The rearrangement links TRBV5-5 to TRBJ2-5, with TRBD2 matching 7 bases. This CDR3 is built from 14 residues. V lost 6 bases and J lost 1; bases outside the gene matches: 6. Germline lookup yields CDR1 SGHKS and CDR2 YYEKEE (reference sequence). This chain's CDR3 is CASTSRGVQETQYF. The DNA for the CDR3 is TGTGCCAGCACCTCCCGGGGGGTCCAAGAGACCCAGTACTTC.

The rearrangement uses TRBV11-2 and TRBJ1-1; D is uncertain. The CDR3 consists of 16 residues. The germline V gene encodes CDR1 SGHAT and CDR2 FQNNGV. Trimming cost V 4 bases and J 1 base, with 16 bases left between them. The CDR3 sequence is CASSSNKGSTNTEAFF. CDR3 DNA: TGTGCCAGCAGCTCGAACAAGGGAAGTACGAACACTGAAGCTTTCTTT.

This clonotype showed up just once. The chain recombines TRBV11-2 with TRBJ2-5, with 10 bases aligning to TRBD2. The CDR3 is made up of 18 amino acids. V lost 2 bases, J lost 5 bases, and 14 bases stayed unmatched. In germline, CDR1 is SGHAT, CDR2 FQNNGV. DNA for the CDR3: TGTGCCAGCAGCTTAAGGGGGAGCGGGAGGGCCTTGAGGGAGACCCAGTACTTC. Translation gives CASSLRGSGRALRETQYF.